These 12 T cell receptor beta chains were all obtained from the same sample, sequenced in a study of response to subunit inactivated influenza vaccine. TCRdb ran MiXCR on the RT-PCR reads and lists one entry per CDR3 protein. The data hold about 610,000 distinct CDR3 sequences, with 14% observed a single time. Sequenced here: PBMCs from blood, sampled about 11 days after vaccination. The receptors were gathered from a man over 45 who received an inactivated influenza vaccine.

In this sample, this clonotype turned up a few times. The chain has TRBV5-4 and TRBJ2-1, with 9 nucleotides matching TRBD1. CDR3 size: 13 residues. CDR1 and CDR2 (germline): SGHNT, YYREEE (reference sequence). J gave up 8 bases and V 4 bases, and 4 bases lay outside the gene matches. The CDR3 sequence: CASSRTGGDEQFF. CDR3 nucleotide sequence: TGTGCCAGCAGCCGTACAGGGGGCGATGAGCAGTTCTTC.

The chain employs TRBV15 and TRBJ2-1, with 8 bases aligning to TRBD2. The CDR3 is made up of 18 amino acids. V shed 2 bases, J shed 8 bases, and the junction held 17 bases outside the gene matches. Germline CDR1 reads LNHNV; CDR2 reads YYDKDF (reference sequence). CDR3 bases: TGTGCCACCAGCAGACCCCGCTCCCTTCCTAGCGGGTCAGATGAGCAGTTCTTC. It specifies CATSRPRSLPSGSDEQFF.

The V and J genes are TRBV7-2 and TRBJ2-2, with a weak D call TRBD1 (6 bases). The CDR3 is made up of 15 amino acids. V lost 5 bases to trimming and J lost 1 base, with 11 bases between them. Germline V gene data show CDR1 as SGHTA and CDR2 as FQGNSA. This chain's CDR3 is CASSRPDRNTGELFF. DNA for the CDR3: TGTGCCAGCAGCCGCCCGGACAGGAACACCGGGGAGCTGTTTTTT.

This clonotype was recorded many times. The chain uses TRBV30 and TRBJ1-1; D is unresolved. This CDR3 is built from 13 residues. Germline lookup yields CDR1 GTSNPN and CDR2 SVGIG (reference sequence). V gave up 1 base and J gave up 4 bases, with 10 bases separating them. As DNA, the CDR3 is TGTGCCTGGAGTGCGAACTTGGGCACTGAAGCTTTCTTT. Its protein product is CAWSANLGTEAFF.

Only a few counts were recorded for this clonotype. The V call is TRBV6-2 or TRBV6-3, the J call TRBJ2-5, with D tentatively TRBD1 or TRBD2 (5 bases each). V lost 6 bases and J 9 bases, leaving 17 bases between the germline ends. CDR1 is MNHEY and CDR2 is SVGEGT in the germline V gene. The CDR3 length is 13 residues. The CDR3: CASSRDRYGSQYF. In DNA form, the CDR3 reads TGTGCCAGCAGCCGGGACCGGTATGGGTCCCAGTACTTC.

This chain uses TRBV29-1 with TRBJ1-4; 7 bases line up with TRBD1. Per germline, CDR1 SQVTM and CDR2 ANQGSEA. Trimming removed 7 bases from V and 8 bases from J; junction bases left unmatched: 7. The CDR3 is made up of 12 amino acids. The CDR3 nucleotides are TGCAGCGCCGCAGGGGGGACGGAAAAACTGTTTTTT. This translates into CSAAGGTEKLFF. Together with reference TRBV29-1 and TRBJ1-4, the CDR3 gives the full variable domain: SAVISQKPSRDICQRGTSLTIQCQVDSQVTMMFWYRQQPGQSLTLIATANQGSEATYESGFVIDKFPISRPNLTFSTLTVSNMSPEDSSIYLCSAAGGTEKLFFGSGTQLSVL.

This clonotype has just a few counts. V usage is TRBV29-1 and J usage is TRBJ1-5, with TRBD1 matching 7 bases. V shed 4 bases, J shed 4 bases, and the junction held 7 bases outside the gene matches. This CDR3 is built from 14 residues. Germline CDR1 reads SQVTM; CDR2 reads ANQGSEA. For the CDR3, the DNA is TGCAGCGTTGCGGACAGGATCGGGAATCAGCCCCAGCATTTT. It encodes CSVADRIGNQPQHF.

This clonotype was seen many times. This chain links TRBV5-5 with TRBJ2-5, with D possibly TRBD2 on 7 matching bases. Between the trimmed V and J ends, which lost 4 bases and 4 bases, there was a span of 14 bases. Germline V gene data show CDR1 as SGHKS and CDR2 as YYEKEE (reference sequence). The CDR3 runs 14 residues. The CDR3 coding sequence is TGTGCCAGCAGCCGGCCGGGGGGCGTAGAGACCCAGTACTTC. Translating gives CASSRPGGVETQYF.

V and J are TRBV6-2 or TRBV6-3 and TRBJ2-6; D is unresolved. V was cut by 2 bases and J by 1 base, with 15 bases left in between. This CDR3 is 18 amino acids long. CDR1 MNHEY and CDR2 SVGEGT come from the germline V gene. CDR3 loop: CASSYEGHRQSGANVLTF. The CDR3 region has the DNA TGTGCCAGCAGTTACGAAGGCCACCGGCAGTCTGGGGCCAACGTCCTGACTTTC.

This chain joins TRBV4-3 and TRBJ2-2; 7 bases agree with TRBD2. Germline V lookup: CDR1 LGHNA, CDR2 YSLEER. The CDR3 length is 20 residues. J was trimmed by 6 bases and V by 6 bases; bases with no gene match: 25. The CDR3, as DNA: TGCGCCAGCAGTCCGCGCTTCTCTTTCGAAGCGGGATCGTTTGCCGGGGAGCTGTTTTTT. The encoded protein is CASSPRFSFEAGSFAGELFF.

This clonotype came up a few times. The gene calls are TRBV27 and TRBJ2-5, with a possible D match to TRBD1 (6 bases). V lost 3 bases and J lost 1, with 12 bases in between. CDR3 length: 15 amino acids. Germline CDR1 and CDR2: MNHEY and SMNVEV (reference sequence). The CDR3 spells CASSLSGTSQETQYF. CDR3 in DNA: TGTGCCAGCAGTTTGTCCGGGACAAGCCAAGAGACCCAGTACTTC.

This clonotype was picked up many times. This sequence joins TRBV20-1 and TRBJ2-7; either TRBD1 or TRBD2 may supply D (5 bases each). Germline assignment: CDR1 DFQATT and CDR2 SNEGSKA (reference sequence). This CDR3 has 15 amino acids. V dropped 6 bases and J dropped 5 bases, with 23 bases sitting between them. In DNA form, the CDR3 reads TGCAGTGCCCGGGACCCTCGGAGCATTTTGAACGAGCAGTACTTC. Amino acids: CSARDPRSILNEQYF.